Below, 2 T cell receptor beta chains from the same sample are listed, as sequenced in a study of blood T cell repertoires in COVID-19. Sequenced by immunoSEQ multiplex PCR; TCRdb stores in-frame clones only, minus some. Of over 200,000 clones listed, around nine tenths are singletons. Input material: PBMCs or T cells enriched from blood (not recorded which). The origin of the receptors is a woman aged 25 to 39 with acute COVID-19.

This rearrangement joins TRBV5-6 to TRBJ2-3; 9 bases are a match to TRBD2. After removal of 0 bases from V and 0 bases from J, the junction contained 5 bases not matched to a gene. The germline CDR1 and CDR2 sequences are SGHDT and YYEEEE. The CDR3 contains 17 residues. The CDR3 region has the DNA TGTGCCAGCAGCTTGGTGCGGGGGGGACCTAGCACAGATACGCAGTATTTT. Translation: CASSLVRGGPSTDTQYF.

V is TRBV5-1 and J is TRBJ1-1; TRBD1 agrees at 8 bases. There are 15 residues in the CDR3. V lost 1 base and J lost 1; bases outside the gene matches: 3. Germline lookup yields CDR1 SGHRS and CDR2 YFSETQ. In nucleotides, the CDR3 is TGCGCCAGCAGCTTGCAGGGGGCATGGAACACTGAAGCTTTCTTT. It translates to CASSLQGAWNTEAFF.